Listed below are T cell receptor beta chains from one sample, sequenced in a study of CD8 T cells in ankylosing spondylitis. TCRdb processed the 5' RACE reads anew with MiXCR; each CDR3 protein has one entry. The sample carries 650,000 to 800,000 distinct CDR3 sequences, roughly 19% recorded once. Sequencing used blood, either unsorted or a sorted T cell fraction (not recorded which). These receptors were collected from a male donor with ankylosing spondylitis. Each CDR3 is given with its conserved first and last residue. Each record gives: clone size, D gene, V gene, J gene, CDR3 DNA, CDR3 protein. A D gene is named only where the DNA matches it firmly. For some rows the clone size is stated as once, few or many, or as a class when expanded; others skip it.

-	-	TRBV2	TRBJ2-2	TGTGCCAGCAGTGGGGAACATGCGAACACCGGGGAGCTGTTTTTT	CASSGEHANTGELFF
-	TRBD1	TRBV6-1	TRBJ1-1	TGTGCCAGCGGGGGGGACAGGGGGACCCACACTGAAGCTTTCTTT	CASGGDRGTHTEAFF
few	-	TRBV3-1	TRBJ1-5	TGTGCCAGCAGCCAACGATGGGACCAGGATCATAGCAATCAGCCCCAGCATTTT	CASSQRWDQDHSNQPQHF
-	TRBD2	TRBV7-9	TRBJ2-5	TGTGCCAGCAGCTCGGGGACTAGCGGGAGGGCCACGAAGACCCAGTACTTC	CASSSGTSGRATKTQYF
-	-	TRBV28	TRBJ1-2	TGTGCCAGCAGTCCGACACCGGGCAGGAGTAACTATGGCTACACCTTC	CASSPTPGRSNYGYTF
-	-	TRBV27	TRBJ1-1	TGTGCCAGCAGCACGACATACCCCACAGGGAACACTGAAGCTTTCTTT	CASSTTYPTGNTEAFF
few	-	TRBV20-1	TRBJ1-4	TGCAGTGCTAGAGATCCGGATAGGGCGCTAGGTGAAAAACTGTTTTTT	CSARDPDRALGEKLFF
few	-	TRBV5-1	TRBJ1-1	TGCGCCAGCAGCTCGATGACAGGAATGAACACTGAAGCTTTCTTT	CASSSMTGMNTEAFF
-	TRBD1	TRBV27	TRBJ1-2	TGTGCCAGCAGTCCCCTCGGGACAGGGGGCCTCTATGGCTACACCTTC	CASSPLGTGGLYGYTF
few	-	TRBV20-1	TRBJ1-1	TGCAGTGCTAGCAGATATCCCCACACTGAAGCTTTCTTT	CSASRYPHTEAFF
-	TRBD1	TRBV19	TRBJ2-3	TGTGCCAGTAGTATCCTGACAGGGGGCGGGGATACGCAGTATTTT	CASSILTGGGDTQYF
-	-	TRBV3-1	TRBJ2-6	TGTGCCAGCAGCCAAGTTGGGGGGCCAGGGGCCAACGTCCTGACTTTC	CASSQVGGPGANVLTF
few	-	TRBV6-1	TRBJ2-2	TGTGCCAGCAGGTCAACAGCCTCGAGCCCCGCCGGGGAGCTGTTTTTT	CASRSTASSPAGELFF
many	-	TRBV12-3/TRBV12-4	TRBJ2-7	TGTGCCAGCAAGACCGGGGACGAGCAGTACTTC	CASKTGDEQYF
few	-	TRBV9	TRBJ2-3	TGTGCCAGCAGCCCCACCCCCCAAACAGATACGCAGTATTTT	CASSPTPQTDTQYF
-	TRBD2	TRBV28	TRBJ2-2	TGTGCCAGCAGTTTCTCGGGACTAGCGGGTGCCGGGGAGCTGTTTTTT	CASSFSGLAGAGELFF
-	-	TRBV5-4	TRBJ2-2	TGTGCCAGCAGCCCCACAGGGCTTTACACCGGGGAGCTGTTTTTT	CASSPTGLYTGELFF
-	TRBD1	TRBV5-6	TRBJ1-2	TGTGCCAGCAGCTTGGAGGACAGGGGCGTGATCTATGGCTACACCTTC	CASSLEDRGVIYGYTF
many	-	TRBV12-3/TRBV12-4	TRBJ2-1	TGTGCCAGCAACGTCGCCGGGACACGGGCGTTCTTC	CASNVAGTRAFF
-	-	TRBV12-3/TRBV12-4	TRBJ2-5	TGTGCCAGCAGTTTGCCAGAAAAAGAGACCCAGTACTTC	CASSLPEKETQYF
few	-	TRBV28	TRBJ2-5	TGTGCCAGCAGTTTTAGTAGTTCGACCCAGTACTTC	CASSFSSSTQYF
-	-	TRBV7-9	TRBJ1-2	TGTGCCAGCAGCCCCCCGCTCTATGGCTACACCTTC	CASSPPLYGYTF
-	-	TRBV29-1	TRBJ2-3	TGCAGCGTTGAAGGCGTACAGTCCACAGATACGCAGTATTTT	CSVEGVQSTDTQYF
-	TRBD2	TRBV2	TRBJ2-3	TGTGCCAGCAGTTCTAGCGGGGGGCCCAGCACAGATACGCAGTATTTT	CASSSSGGPSTDTQYF
-	-	TRBV7-3	TRBJ2-2	TGTGCCAGCAGCTTATATCGGGGCGGGTGGCTGTTTTTT	CASSLYRGGWLFF
-	-	TRBV2	TRBJ2-1	TGTGCCAGCAGTGAACTACCCGACTTGAGCTCCTACAATGAGCAGTTCTTC	CASSELPDLSSYNEQFF
-	TRBD1	TRBV5-6	TRBJ1-3	TGTGCCAGCAGCGGCAGGGGGAGCTCTGGAAACACCATATATTTT	CASSGRGSSGNTIYF
-	-	TRBV6-1	TRBJ1-6	TGTGCCAGCAGGTCCGACAGAAGAAATTCACCCCTCCACTTT	CASRSDRRNSPLHF
few	-	TRBV14	TRBJ2-3	TGTGCCAGCAGCCATCTCAGGGAGGGACACACAGATACGCAGTATTTT	CASSHLREGHTDTQYF
-	-	TRBV7-7	TRBJ1-5	TGTGCTAGCAGCTTAGCGGGGTATAGCAATCAGCCCCAGCATTTT	CASSLAGYSNQPQHF
-	-	TRBV15	TRBJ2-1	TGTGCCACCAGCAGAGTGAGTAATGAGCAGTTCTTC	CATSRVSNEQFF
once	-	TRBV4-1	TRBJ1-1	TGCGCCAGCAGCCAAGGCATACAGGGCACTGAAGCTTTCTTT	CASSQGIQGTEAFF
-	-	TRBV14	TRBJ2-2	TGTGCCAGCAGCCAAGATTGGGACGGGGAGCTGTTTTTT	CASSQDWDGELFF
few	-	TRBV4-1	TRBJ1-1	TGCGCCAGCAGCCAAGTTGGGGGCCTTAATATGAACACTGAAGCTTTCTTT	CASSQVGGLNMNTEAFF
many	-	TRBV4-1	TRBJ1-2	TGCGCCAGCAGCCAGGCCTCACAGAAGGGCTATGGCTACACCTTC	CASSQASQKGYGYTF
few	-	TRBV4-3	TRBJ1-2	TGCGCCAGCAGCCAAGGGGTCCGGAACTATGGCTACACCTTC	CASSQGVRNYGYTF
-	-	TRBV7-2	TRBJ2-7	TGTGCCAGCAGCTCGGGTAGGGACACCCCCTACGAGCAGTACTTC	CASSSGRDTPYEQYF
-	-	TRBV9	TRBJ2-7	TGTGCCAGCAGCCCTGACAGGTTCTCCTACGAGCAGTACTTC	CASSPDRFSYEQYF
-	TRBD1	TRBV11-2	TRBJ2-1	TGTGCCAGCAGCTTAGTCGGGACAGGGGCGAGTGAGCAGTTCTTC	CASSLVGTGASEQFF
few	-	TRBV29-1	TRBJ2-1	TGCAGCGTTGAAGGGTCAGGAAGGGAGGATGAGCAGTTCTTC	CSVEGSGREDEQFF
few	-	TRBV20-1	TRBJ1-3	TGCAGTGCTAGAGATTTGGTCGACTCTGGAAACACCATATATTTT	CSARDLVDSGNTIYF
-	TRBD1	TRBV29-1	TRBJ1-2	TGCAGCGTTGTCACAGGGGAGATGGCCTATGGCTACACCTTC	CSVVTGEMAYGYTF
few	TRBD2	TRBV10-3	TRBJ2-7	TGTGCCATCGGGGTAGCGGGAGGCTACGAGCAGTACTTC	CAIGVAGGYEQYF
-	-	TRBV28	TRBJ2-7	TGTGCCAGCAGTTCAGGACAGCCCGAGCAGTACTTC	CASSSGQPEQYF
-	-	TRBV5-1	TRBJ2-7	TGCGCCAGCAGCTTGGAGGCAGGGCTGAGCGAGCAGTACTTC	CASSLEAGLSEQYF
few	-	TRBV6-1	TRBJ1-1	TGTGCCAGCAACCCGATTTCCGGCACTGAAGCTTTCTTT	CASNPISGTEAFF
few	-	TRBV27	TRBJ2-1	TGTGCCAGCAGTGAGGGGGAACCCTACAATGAGCAGTTCTTC	CASSEGEPYNEQFF
few	TRBD1	TRBV12-3/TRBV12-4	TRBJ2-5	TGTGCCAGCAGACCGGGACAGGGGGCGGAGACCCAGTACTTC	CASRPGQGAETQYF
many	-	TRBV18	TRBJ2-7	TGTGCCAGCTCACTCAACGGAGGGGACCCCTACGAGCAGTACTTC	CASSLNGGDPYEQYF
-	-	TRBV27	TRBJ1-5	TGTGCCAGCAGTTTATACGGGTACCAGAATAGCAATCAGCCCCAGCATTTT	CASSLYGYQNSNQPQHF
few	-	TRBV7-9	TRBJ1-2	TGTGCCAGCAGCTTAGTTGGGGCCTGGGGCTACACCTTC	CASSLVGAWGYTF
few	-	TRBV6-2/TRBV6-3	TRBJ2-7	TGTGCCAGCAGCCCATCCGTCTTGACATGGGAGCAGTACTTC	CASSPSVLTWEQYF
few	-	TRBV12-3/TRBV12-4	TRBJ1-4	TGTGCCAGCAGTTTAGCGGTGGAAGGTGAAAAACTGTTTTTT	CASSLAVEGEKLFF
-	-	TRBV24-1	TRBJ1-5	TGTGCCACCAGTCACAGGGACCAGCCCCAGCATTTT	CATSHRDQPQHF
few	TRBD1	TRBV10-3	TRBJ2-6	TGTGCCATCAGGACGGGACAGGCTGGGGCCAACGTCCTGACTTTC	CAIRTGQAGANVLTF
-	-	TRBV12-3/TRBV12-4	TRBJ1-5	TGTGCCAGCAGTCTGACCGGGTTTGGTCCCCAGCATTTT	CASSLTGFGPQHF
few	TRBD1	TRBV29-1	TRBJ1-1	TGCAGCGTTGTCCCACGACAGGGTAACACTGAAGCTTTCTTT	CSVVPRQGNTEAFF
-	-	TRBV6-2/TRBV6-3	TRBJ2-3	TGTGCCAGCATTGTCCAGGCAGGTGCAGATACGCAGTATTTT	CASIVQAGADTQYF
few	-	TRBV20-1	TRBJ1-2	TGCAGTTCAGACCGGTTTGATGGCTACACCTTC	CSSDRFDGYTF